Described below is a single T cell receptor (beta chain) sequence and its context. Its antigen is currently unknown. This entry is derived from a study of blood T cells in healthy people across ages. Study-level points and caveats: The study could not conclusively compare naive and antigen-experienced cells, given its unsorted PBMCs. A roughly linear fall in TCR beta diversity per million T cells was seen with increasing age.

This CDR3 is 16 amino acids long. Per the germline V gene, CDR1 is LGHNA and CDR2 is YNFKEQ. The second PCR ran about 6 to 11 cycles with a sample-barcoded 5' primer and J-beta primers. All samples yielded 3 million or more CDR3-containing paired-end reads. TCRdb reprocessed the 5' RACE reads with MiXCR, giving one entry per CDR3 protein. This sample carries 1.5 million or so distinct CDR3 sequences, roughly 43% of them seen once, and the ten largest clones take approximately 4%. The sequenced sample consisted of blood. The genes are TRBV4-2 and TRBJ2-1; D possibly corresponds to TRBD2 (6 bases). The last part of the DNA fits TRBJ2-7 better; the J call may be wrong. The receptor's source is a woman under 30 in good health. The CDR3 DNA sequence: TGTGCCAGCAGCCAAGATTGGGACTCTCCTTACAATGAGCAGTACTTC. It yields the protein CASSQDWDSPYNEQYF.